The T cell receptor beta chain under discussion was sequenced for a study of graft-versus-host responses after intestinal transplantation. General observations from the study: The study found high graft-versus-host to host-versus-graft clonal ratios in allografts of patients with graft-donor T cell macrochimerism.

This clone has a single count. Its target is not known. Germline V gene lookup returns CDR1 MDHEN and CDR2 SYDVKM. V lost 8 bases to trimming and J lost 10 bases, with 20 bases between them. The CDR3 spans 13 residues. Generated by immunoSEQ multiplex PCR, the TCRdb table keeps only in-frame clones and is missing some. The sample lists some 96,000 clones; more than 75% were seen once. The clonotype comes from a human donor who was the organ donor for an intestinal transplant. Sequencing was performed on unstimulated CD4+ T cells sorted from spleen or lymph node cells, taken before transplant. The chain links TRBV28 to TRBJ1-1, with D possibly being TRBD1 (6 bases). This chain's CDR3 is CASGQRQARGAFF. The CDR3 DNA sequence: TGTGCCAGCGGACAGAGACAAGCGCGGGGAGCTTTCTTT.